These 21 T cell receptor beta chains share one sample of origin, sequenced in a study of cytomegalovirus exposure and HLA in healthy donors. The study ran its PCR with 60 Vbeta and 13 Jbeta primers. Measured with immunoSEQ multiplex PCR; TCRdb has only the in-frame clones, and not every one. The sample lists around 100,000 clones, around 80% seen once, with approximately 4.4% in the top ten. Material: PBMCs. The source of these receptors is a male donor in good health and CMV-seropositive.

The chain recombines TRBV27 with TRBJ2-1, with 11 positions matching TRBD2. Per germline, CDR1 MNHEY and CDR2 SMNVEV (reference sequence). J gave up 7 bases and V 6 bases, and 8 bases lay outside the gene matches. There are 15 residues in the CDR3. The CDR3 loop reads CASSELAGGRNEQFF. The DNA for the CDR3 is TGTGCCAGCAGCGAATTAGCGGGGGGGCGGAATGAGCAGTTCTTC.

The table lists this clone with a few counts. This sequence joins TRBV7-9 and TRBJ1-1; D call uncertain. The CDR3 length is 14 residues. Germline V gene lookup returns CDR1 SEHNR and CDR2 FQNEAQ (reference sequence). V was shortened by 4 bases and J by 0 bases, with 9 bases between the two germline ends. CDR3 protein: CASSSSLLNTEAFF. In DNA, the CDR3 is TGTGCCAGCAGCTCCTCCCTGTTGAACACTGAAGCTTTCTTT.

This clone occurred a few times. The genes are TRBV13 and TRBJ1-1; D is uncertain. The V and J ends lost 2 bases and 5 bases respectively, with 15 bases between them. The CDR3 runs 15 residues. The germline V gene has CDR1 PRHDT and CDR2 FYEKMQ (reference sequence). CDR3: CASSLRWGGVTEAFF. CDR3 in DNA: TGTGCCAGCAGCTTACGCTGGGGAGGCGTGACTGAAGCTTTCTTT.

This clone was recorded once. This CDR3 is CASSLYTNTEAFF. For the CDR3, the DNA is TGTGCCAGCAGTCTTTACACGAACACTGAAGCTTTCTTT. The rearrangement joins TRBV27 to TRBJ1-1; D is ambiguous. Trimming cost V 5 bases and J 1 base, with 8 bases left between them. The CDR3 is 13 residues long. Germline V gives CDR1 MNHEY, CDR2 SMNVEV (reference sequence).

The rearrangement uses TRBV5-1 and TRBJ2-2, with D possibly TRBD2 on 5 matching bases. The CDR3 has 17 amino acids. The V end lost 0 bases, the J end lost 5 bases, and 17 bases lay between the germline ends. In germline, CDR1 is SGHRS, CDR2 YFSETQ. CDR3 sequence: CASSLVVGIATTGELFF. CDR3 coding DNA: TGCGCCAGCAGCTTGGTTGTCGGGATCGCGACAACCGGGGAGCTGTTTTTT.

J is TRBJ2-3 and V is TRBV7-8, with D perhaps TRBD2 (7 bases). V was cut by 6 bases and J by 2 bases, with 33 bases left in between. The germline CDR1 and CDR2 sequences are SGHVS and FQNEAQ. The CDR3 length is 21 residues. The CDR3 region has the DNA TGTGCCAGCAGACACAAGAGAGGGGGAGGGCCGGCTGAAGGCTACACAGATACGCAGTATTTT. Translating gives CASRHKRGGGPAEGYTDTQYF. Full variable domain (rest looked up from reference TRBV7-8 and TRBJ2-3): GAGVSQSPRYKVAKRGQDVALRCDPISGHVSLFWYQQALGQGPEFLTYFQNEAQLDKSGLPSDRFFAERPEGSVSTLKIQRTQQEDSAVYLCASRHKRGGGPAEGYTDTQYFGPGTRLTVL.

The rearrangement joins TRBV18 to TRBJ1-1, with 7 bases identical to TRBD1. V dropped 10 bases and J dropped 6; count of bases not matched to a gene: 5. The CDR3 runs 11 residues. The germline CDR1 and CDR2 sequences are KGHSH and LQKENI. The CDR3 nucleotides are TGTGCCACGCAGGGGGTGGCTGAAGCTTTCTTT. Translation: CATQGVAEAFF.

The gene calls are TRBV28 and TRBJ1-3, with D unresolved. This CDR3 has 14 residues. Trimming stripped 6 bases from V and 2 bases from J, with 11 bases between. CDR1 is MDHEN and CDR2 is SYDVKM in the germline V gene. The CDR3 DNA follows: TGTGCCAGCAGACACGCGGGAGCTGGAAACACCATATATTTT. Protein product: CASRHAGAGNTIYF.

This chain links TRBV5-1 with TRBJ2-3; D might be TRBD1 (6 bases). From germline, CDR1 is SGHRS and CDR2 YFSETQ. CDR3 size: 14 residues. V lost 0 bases to trimming and J lost 5 bases, with 10 bases between them. CDR3 bases: TGCGCCAGCAGCTTGGTGGCAGGGGAAGATACGCAGTATTTT. This codes for CASSLVAGEDTQYF.

In its sample, this clone was seen a few times. The chain couples TRBV2 to TRBJ2-7; 8 bases match TRBD1. This CDR3 contains 12 residues. J lost 7 bases, V lost 3 bases, and 2 bases had no gene match. Germline lookup yields CDR1 SNHLY and CDR2 FYNNEI. CDR3 nucleotides: TGTGCCAGCAGTGATTGGACAGGGGAGCAGTACTTC. Residues: CASSDWTGEQYF.

The genes are TRBV7-7 and TRBJ1-2, with D possibly TRBD1 on 6 matching bases. Between the trimmed V and J ends, which lost 2 bases and 8 bases, there was a span of 6 bases. Germline V gene lookup returns CDR1 SSHAT and CDR2 FNYEAQ (reference sequence). This CDR3 contains 11 residues. This chain's CDR3 is CASSLQGGYTF. DNA for the CDR3: TGTGCCAGCAGCTTACAGGGGGGCTACACCTTC. Full variable domain (outside the CDR3, taken from reference TRBV7-7 and TRBJ1-2): GAGVSQSPRYKVTKRGQDVTLRCDPISSHATLYWYQQALGQGPEFLTYFNYEAQPDKSGLPSDRFSAERPEGSISTLTIQRTEQRDSAMYRCASSLQGGYTFGSGTRLTVV.

The CDR3 nucleotides are TGTGCCAGCAGCTTGGGAAAAACAGGGTTCGGGGCTGGGGCCAACGTCCTGACTTTC. Protein sequence: CASSLGKTGFGAGANVLTF. This chain joins TRBV5-4 and TRBJ2-6; TRBD1 is a possible D gene (6 bases). Between the trimmed V and J ends, which lost 0 bases and 2 bases, there was a span of 18 bases. Germline CDR1 reads SGHNT; CDR2 reads YYREEE (reference sequence). The CDR3 consists of 19 residues.

A single count supports this clone. The rearrangement links TRBV6-6 to TRBJ1-2, with 8 bases lining up with TRBD1. Germline CDR1 and CDR2: MNHNY and SVGAGI (reference sequence). This CDR3 contains 16 residues. J lost 0 bases, V lost 6 bases, and 9 bases had no gene match. CDR3 amino acids: CASSNNGQGANYGYTF. The CDR3 DNA follows: TGTGCCAGCAGCAATAACGGACAGGGAGCTAACTATGGCTACACCTTC.

The rearrangement uses TRBV11-2 and TRBJ1-3; 7 bases agree with TRBD1. The CDR3 covers 14 residues. Looked up from germline, CDR1 is SGHAT and CDR2 is FQNNGV. Trimming removed 5 bases from V and 1 base from J; junction bases left unmatched: 2. CDR3 sequence (DNA): TGTGCCAGCAGCCAACAGGGGTCTGGAAACACCATATATTTT. This codes for CASSQQGSGNTIYF.

The chain is built from TRBV27 and TRBJ1-1; D not certain. The CDR3 runs to 13 residues. V was trimmed by 9 bases and J by 2 bases, leaving 13 bases between them. Germline CDR1 and CDR2: MNHEY and SMNVEV (reference sequence). The chain's CDR3 is CASFRGANTEAFF. The DNA for the CDR3 is TGTGCCAGTTTCCGAGGCGCTAACACTGAAGCTTTCTTT.

This chain connects TRBV5-8 to TRBJ1-1; the D gene is possibly TRBD1 (5 bases). This CDR3 spans 13 amino acids. Trimming left V 1 base short and J 6 bases short, with 10 bases between. CDR1 and CDR2 (germline): SGHTS, YDEGEE. CDR3 coding DNA: TGTGCCAGCAGCTTGAGGCAGGGCCCTGAAGCTTTCTTT. Protein product: CASSLRQGPEAFF.

CDR3 residues: CASSPQRDTEAFF. CDR3 nucleotide sequence: TGTGCCAGCTCACCCCAGCGGGACACTGAAGCTTTCTTT. This chain connects TRBV18 to TRBJ1-1, with D unresolved. The CDR3 totals 13 residues. The germline V and J ends were trimmed by 3 bases and 3 bases, with 8 bases remaining between them. From germline, CDR1 is KGHSH and CDR2 LQKENI. The entire variable domain, with the rest obtained from reference TRBV18 and TRBJ1-1, is as follows: NAGVMQNPRHLVRRRGQEARLRCSPMKGHSHVYWYRQLPEEGLKFMVYLQKENIIDESGMPKERFSAEFPKEGPSILRIQQVVRGDSAAYFCASSPQRDTEAFFGQGTRLTVV.

CDR3 bases: TGTGCCAGCAGCTTAGAGGTTAGCGGGGGGCGGGGTGAGCAGTTCTTC. This encodes CASSLEVSGGRGEQFF. The chain is built from TRBV7-8 and TRBJ2-1; 10 nucleotides match TRBD2. Looked up from germline, CDR1 is SGHVS and CDR2 is FQNEAQ. The CDR3 sequence is 16 residues long. The J segment lost 9 bases and the V segment lost 1 base, leaving 9 bases of the junction unmatched.

This clone is medium-sized by share. The chain carries TRBV5-1 and TRBJ2-1; TRBD2 matches 12 bases. The CDR3 has 16 amino acids. The germline V gene has CDR1 SGHRS and CDR2 YFSETQ. V trimming: 0 bases; J trimming: 8 bases; junction bases outside the gene matches: 6. The CDR3 DNA reads as TGCGCCAGCAGCTTGGTTAAGGCTAGCGGGAGGGATGAGCAGTTCTTC. Its protein is CASSLVKASGRDEQFF. Together with reference TRBV5-1 and TRBJ2-1, the CDR3 gives the full variable domain: KAGVTQTPRYLIKTRGQQVTLSCSPISGHRSVSWYQQTPGQGLQFLFEYFSETQRNKGNFPGRFSGRQFSNSRSEMNVSTLELGDSALYLCASSLVKASGRDEQFFGPGTRLTVL.

This clone has only one observation. The J gene is TRBJ2-1, the V gene TRBV11-2; 9 nucleotides line up with TRBD1. Looked up from germline, CDR1 is SGHAT and CDR2 is FQNNGV. J lost 7 bases, V lost 2 bases, and 6 bases had no gene match. The CDR3 sequence is 15 residues long. The CDR3 DNA reads as TGTGCCAGCAGCTTACTACAGGGGGCTAAAAATGAGCAGTTCTTC. Its translation is CASSLLQGAKNEQFF.

The chain combines TRBV25-1 with TRBJ2-3, with TRBD2 identical over 11 bases. CDR1 and CDR2 (germline): MGHDK, SYGVNS. The CDR3 totals 14 residues. With V trimmed by 10 bases and J by 3 bases, 6 bases remained unmatched. Here the CDR3 reads CATTTSGGTDTQYF. CDR3 nucleotide sequence: TGTGCCACCACCACTAGCGGGGGTACAGATACGCAGTATTTT.